This T cell receptor (beta chain) was sequenced for a study of cytomegalovirus exposure and HLA in healthy donors. With 60 Vbeta and 13 Jbeta primers, the PCR was carried out. The method was immunoSEQ multiplex PCR; TCRdb's version includes in-frame clones alone and lacks a portion of them. The table includes around 140,000 clones, more than 70% detected once. The germline CDR1 and CDR2 sequences are SNHLY and FYNNEI. The CDR3 runs to 15 residues. Trimming shortened V by 3 bases and J by 0 bases, and 12 bases separated the two germline ends. The genes are TRBV2 and TRBJ2-7; D might be TRBD1 (6 bases). Sequenced sample: PBMCs. This receptor was taken from a woman aged 55 to 70 in good health and CMV-seronegative. The CDR3, as DNA: TGTGCCAGCAGTGAGGACAGACATAGCTCCTACGAGCAGTACTTC. It is translated as CASSEDRHSSYEQYF.